The clone carrying this T cell receptor beta chain was seen only a few times. CDR3 size: 17 residues. V was pared by 0 bases and J by 2 bases, with 9 bases of the junction left unmatched. CDR1 SNHLY and CDR2 FYNNEI come from the germline V gene. The data were produced by immunoSEQ multiplex PCR, yet TCRdb's version contains in-frame clones alone and is incomplete. Found here are approximately 82,000 clones, 85% to 95% of them singletons; the top ten hold about 5%. The source of the sample is a study of control samples from healthy donors and cancer patients. The V call is TRBV2, the J call TRBJ2-7, with 8 positions matching TRBD1. Sequencing was carried out using blood. The TCR sequence derives from a young woman in good health. In DNA form, the CDR3 reads TGTGCCAGCAGTGAAGCGCTTCTGGGGACAGGAACCTACGAGCAGTACTTC. This translates into CASSEALLGTGTYEQYF.